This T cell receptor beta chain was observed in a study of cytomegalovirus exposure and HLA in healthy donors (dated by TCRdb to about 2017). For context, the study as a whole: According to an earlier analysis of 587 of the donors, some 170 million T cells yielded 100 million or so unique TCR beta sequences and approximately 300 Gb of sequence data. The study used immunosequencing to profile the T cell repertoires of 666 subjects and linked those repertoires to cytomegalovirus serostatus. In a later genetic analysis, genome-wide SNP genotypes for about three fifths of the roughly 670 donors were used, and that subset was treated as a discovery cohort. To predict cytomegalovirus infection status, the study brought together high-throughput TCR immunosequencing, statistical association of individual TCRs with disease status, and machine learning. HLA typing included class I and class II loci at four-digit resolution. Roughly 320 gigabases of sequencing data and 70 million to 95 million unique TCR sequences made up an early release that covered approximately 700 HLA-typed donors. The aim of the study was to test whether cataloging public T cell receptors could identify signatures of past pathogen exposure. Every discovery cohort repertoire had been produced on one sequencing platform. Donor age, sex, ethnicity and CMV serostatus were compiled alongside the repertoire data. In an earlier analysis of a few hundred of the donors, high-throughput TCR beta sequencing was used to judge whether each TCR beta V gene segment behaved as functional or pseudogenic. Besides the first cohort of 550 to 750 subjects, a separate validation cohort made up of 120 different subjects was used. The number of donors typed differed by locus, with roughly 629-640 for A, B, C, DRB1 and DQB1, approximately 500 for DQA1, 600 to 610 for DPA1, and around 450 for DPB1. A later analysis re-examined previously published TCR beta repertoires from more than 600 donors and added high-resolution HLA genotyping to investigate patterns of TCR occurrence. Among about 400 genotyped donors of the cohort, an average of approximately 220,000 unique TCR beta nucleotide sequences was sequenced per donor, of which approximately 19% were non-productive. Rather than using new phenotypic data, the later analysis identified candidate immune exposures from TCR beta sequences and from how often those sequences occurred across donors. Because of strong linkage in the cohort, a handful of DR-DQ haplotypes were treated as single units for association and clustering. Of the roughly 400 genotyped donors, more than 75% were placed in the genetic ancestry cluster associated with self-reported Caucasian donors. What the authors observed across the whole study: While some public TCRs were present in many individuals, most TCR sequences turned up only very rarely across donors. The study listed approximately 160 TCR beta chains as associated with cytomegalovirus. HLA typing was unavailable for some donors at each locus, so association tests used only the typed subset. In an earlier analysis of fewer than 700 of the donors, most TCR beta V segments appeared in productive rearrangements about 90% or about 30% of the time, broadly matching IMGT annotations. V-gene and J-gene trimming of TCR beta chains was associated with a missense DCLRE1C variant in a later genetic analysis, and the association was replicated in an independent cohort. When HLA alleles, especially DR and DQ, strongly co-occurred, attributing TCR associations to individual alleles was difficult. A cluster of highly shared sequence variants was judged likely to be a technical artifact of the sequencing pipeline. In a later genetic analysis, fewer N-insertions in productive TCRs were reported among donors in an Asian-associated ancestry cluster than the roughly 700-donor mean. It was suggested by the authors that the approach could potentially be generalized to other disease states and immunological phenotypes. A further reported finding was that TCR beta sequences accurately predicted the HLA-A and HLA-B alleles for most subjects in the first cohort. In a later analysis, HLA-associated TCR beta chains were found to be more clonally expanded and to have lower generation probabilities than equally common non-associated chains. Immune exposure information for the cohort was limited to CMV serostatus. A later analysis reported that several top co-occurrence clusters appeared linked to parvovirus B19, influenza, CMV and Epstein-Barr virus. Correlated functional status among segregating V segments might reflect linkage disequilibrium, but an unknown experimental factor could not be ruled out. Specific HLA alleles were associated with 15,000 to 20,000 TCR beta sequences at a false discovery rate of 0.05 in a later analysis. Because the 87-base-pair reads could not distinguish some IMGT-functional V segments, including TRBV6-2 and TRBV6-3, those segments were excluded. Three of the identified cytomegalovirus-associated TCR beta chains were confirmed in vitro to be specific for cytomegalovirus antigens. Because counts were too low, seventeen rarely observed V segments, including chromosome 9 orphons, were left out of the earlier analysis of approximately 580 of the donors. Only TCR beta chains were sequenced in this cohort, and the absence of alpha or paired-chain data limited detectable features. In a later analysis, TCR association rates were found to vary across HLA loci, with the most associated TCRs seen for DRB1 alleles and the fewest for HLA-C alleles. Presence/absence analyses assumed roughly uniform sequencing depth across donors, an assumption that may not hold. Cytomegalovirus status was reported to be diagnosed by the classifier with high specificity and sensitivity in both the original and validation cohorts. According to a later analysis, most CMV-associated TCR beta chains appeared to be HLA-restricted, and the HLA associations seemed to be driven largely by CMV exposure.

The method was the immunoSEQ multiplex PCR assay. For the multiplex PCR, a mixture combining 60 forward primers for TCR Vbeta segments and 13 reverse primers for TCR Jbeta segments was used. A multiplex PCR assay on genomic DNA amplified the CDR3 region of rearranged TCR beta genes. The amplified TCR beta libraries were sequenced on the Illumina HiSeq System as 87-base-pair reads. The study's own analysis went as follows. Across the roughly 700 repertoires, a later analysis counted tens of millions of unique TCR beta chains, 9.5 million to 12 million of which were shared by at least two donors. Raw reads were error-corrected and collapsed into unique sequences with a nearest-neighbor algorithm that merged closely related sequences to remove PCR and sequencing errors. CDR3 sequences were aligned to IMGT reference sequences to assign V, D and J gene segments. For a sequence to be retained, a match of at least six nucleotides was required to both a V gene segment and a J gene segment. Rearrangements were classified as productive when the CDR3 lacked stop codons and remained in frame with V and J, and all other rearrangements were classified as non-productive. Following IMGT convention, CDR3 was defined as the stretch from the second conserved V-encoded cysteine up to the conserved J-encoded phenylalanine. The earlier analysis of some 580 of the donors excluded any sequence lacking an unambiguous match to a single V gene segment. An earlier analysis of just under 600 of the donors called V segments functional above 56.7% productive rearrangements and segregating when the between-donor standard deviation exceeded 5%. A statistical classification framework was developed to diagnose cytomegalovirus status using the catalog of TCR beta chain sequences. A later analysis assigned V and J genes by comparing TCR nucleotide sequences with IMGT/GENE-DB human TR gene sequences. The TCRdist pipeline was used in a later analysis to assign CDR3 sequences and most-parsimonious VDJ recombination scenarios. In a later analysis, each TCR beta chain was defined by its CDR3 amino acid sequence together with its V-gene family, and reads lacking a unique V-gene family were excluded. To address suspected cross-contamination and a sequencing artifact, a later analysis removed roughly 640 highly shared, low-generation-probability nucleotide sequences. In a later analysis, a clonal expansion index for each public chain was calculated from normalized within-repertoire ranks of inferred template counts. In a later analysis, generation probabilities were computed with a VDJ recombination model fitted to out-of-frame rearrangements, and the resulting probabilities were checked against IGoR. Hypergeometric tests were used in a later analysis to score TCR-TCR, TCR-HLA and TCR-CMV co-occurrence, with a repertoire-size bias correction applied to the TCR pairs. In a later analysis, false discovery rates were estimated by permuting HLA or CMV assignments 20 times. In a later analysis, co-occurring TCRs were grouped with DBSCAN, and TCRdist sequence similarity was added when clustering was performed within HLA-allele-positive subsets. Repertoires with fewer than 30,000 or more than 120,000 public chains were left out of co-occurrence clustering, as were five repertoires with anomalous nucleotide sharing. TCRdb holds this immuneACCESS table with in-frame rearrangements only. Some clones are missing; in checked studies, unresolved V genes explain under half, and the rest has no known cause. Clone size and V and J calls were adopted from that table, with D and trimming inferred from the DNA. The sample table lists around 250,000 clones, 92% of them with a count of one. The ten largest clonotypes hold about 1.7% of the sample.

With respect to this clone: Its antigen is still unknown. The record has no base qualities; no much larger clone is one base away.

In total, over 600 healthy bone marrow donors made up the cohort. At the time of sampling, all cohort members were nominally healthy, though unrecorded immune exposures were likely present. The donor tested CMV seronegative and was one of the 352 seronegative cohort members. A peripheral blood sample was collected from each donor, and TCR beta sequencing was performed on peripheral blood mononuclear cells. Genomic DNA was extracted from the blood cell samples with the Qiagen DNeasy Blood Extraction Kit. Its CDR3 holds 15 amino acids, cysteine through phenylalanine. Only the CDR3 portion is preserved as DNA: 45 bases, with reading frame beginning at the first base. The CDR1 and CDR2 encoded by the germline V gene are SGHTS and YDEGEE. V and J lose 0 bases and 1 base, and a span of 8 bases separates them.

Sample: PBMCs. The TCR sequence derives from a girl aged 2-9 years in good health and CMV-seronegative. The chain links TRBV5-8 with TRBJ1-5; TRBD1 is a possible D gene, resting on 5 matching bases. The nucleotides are TGTGCCAGCAGCTTGGATGGGGGGAGCAATCAGCCCCAGCATTTT. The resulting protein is CASSLDGGSNQPQHF.